This is a list of T cell receptor beta chains from one sample in a study of cytomegalovirus exposure and HLA in healthy donors. Sequenced by immunoSEQ multiplex PCR; TCRdb stores in-frame clones only, minus some. Counted here are roughly 98,000 clones, less than 80% occurring once; the ten biggest clones make up roughly 2%. The specimen sequenced was PBMCs. The receptors originated from a man aged 40-55 years in good health and CMV-seronegative. The CDR3 runs from the conserved cysteine through the conserved F or W.

J gene,V gene,CDR3 length,CDR3 protein
TRBJ2-1,TRBV4-1,14,CASSPRTGNNEQFF
TRBJ2-1,TRBV29-1,14,CSVDGLIPYNEQFF
TRBJ2-3,TRBV6-5,14,CASSYGGSTDTQYF
TRBJ1-1,TRBV7-2,15,CASSYTASGSTEAFF
TRBJ2-6,TRBV23-1,17,CASSQPGADSGANVLTF
TRBJ2-3,TRBV4-3,15,CASSLRQGASDTQYF
TRBJ2-5,TRBV25-1,15,CASSEPGLGAETQYF
TRBJ2-5,TRBV9,18,CASSSNVASGGRQETQYF
TRBJ2-1,TRBV28,14,CASSLSSSYNEQFF
TRBJ1-4,TRBV7-9,14,CASSTGQDNEKLFF
TRBJ2-4,TRBV23-1,14,CASTYQDERNIQYF
TRBJ1-5,TRBV6-5,15,CASSYVAGGNQPQHF
TRBJ1-1,TRBV6-1,15,CASSKKDILNTEAFF
TRBJ2-3,TRBV29-1,12,CSVKTSTDTQYF
TRBJ2-5,TRBV7-9,16,CASSSLLQGARETQYF
TRBJ1-2,TRBV10-3,12,CAISAGWDGYTF
TRBJ2-7,TRBV28,15,CASRVTSGTSYEQYF
TRBJ2-1,TRBV7-7,15,CASSPGTSGNNEQFF
TRBJ2-3,TRBV7-2,15,CASSPDGGSTDTQYF
TRBJ2-5,TRBV7-9,14,CASSFIANKETQYF
TRBJ2-2,TRBV29-1,14,CSASVAGGGGELFF
TRBJ2-7,TRBV15,14,CATSRGTGVDEQYF
TRBJ1-5,TRBV2,16,CASSAGLGQGDQPQHF
TRBJ2-7,TRBV21-1,16,CASSKEGAPGSYEQYF
TRBJ2-1,TRBV25-1,16,CASNGPRGGTYNEQFF
TRBJ2-3,TRBV5-1,16,CASSSRLAGGPDTQYF
TRBJ1-2,TRBV6-1,14,CASRGGQLNYGYTF
TRBJ1-1,TRBV18,16,CASSPLPVATNTEAFF
TRBJ2-6,TRBV28,16,CASSLLRGSGANVLTF
TRBJ2-3,TRBV10-3,13,CAISPSSTDTQYF
TRBJ2-7,TRBV7-6,14,CASRRQDGSYEQYF
TRBJ2-7,TRBV19,15,CASSKQDRGVYEQYF
TRBJ2-3,TRBV7-3,16,CASSLRTGGPPDTQYF
TRBJ1-2,TRBV4-3,15,CASSLYRATRQGYTF
TRBJ2-3,TRBV13,15,CASSLVVTQSDTQYF
TRBJ2-2,TRBV5-5,16,CASSLLLAGNTGELFF
TRBJ1-1,TRBV19,15,CASSTDGREGTEAFF
TRBJ2-1,TRBV5-1,17,CASSLQGLAGGPNEQFF
TRBJ1-4,TRBV5-1,14,CASSSTGGGEKLFF
TRBJ1-6,TRBV5-1,16,CASSARTGITNSPLHF
TRBJ2-3,TRBV15,17,CATSRDGSGRPADTQYF
TRBJ2-1,TRBV11-2,16,CASSSPTSGGYNEQFF
TRBJ2-7,TRBV5-4,13,CASSYWTGREQYF
TRBJ2-6,TRBV7-9,16,CSSSLAINSGANVLTF
TRBJ2-1,TRBV27,16,CASSSFPPSSYNEQFF
TRBJ2-1,TRBV6-6,16,CASSYSTSPPGNEQFF
TRBJ2-2,TRBV11-2,17,CASRTTRTRPNTGELFF
TRBJ2-7,TRBV5-1,14,CASSLGSGIYEQYF
TRBJ2-1,TRBV29-1,14,CSVDGRAGFDEQFF
TRBJ2-3,TRBV29-1,20,CSAGDRKPSGSYGSTDTQYF